This TCR beta chain was obtained from a study of neurological immune-mediated disorders. TCRdb analysed the 5' RACE reads with MiXCR anew, one entry per CDR3 protein. The sample records 30,000 to 45,000 distinct CDR3 sequences, 9.5% to 13% being singletons. Broader study findings: The greatest TCR clonal expansion occurred in HTLV-1-associated myelopathy and the least in multiple sclerosis, which fell below healthy controls.

Germline-derived CDR1 and CDR2 are MGHDK and SYGVNS. V shed 6 bases and J 5 bases; nucleotides not matched to a gene: 13. The CDR3 consists of 16 residues. This clonotype has a count of ten or more. Its antigen is not known. Sorted libraries were derived from about 1 million CD4+ or CD8+ T cells. The sample was CD4+ T cells from blood. The chain links TRBV25-1 to TRBJ2-1; 7 bases match TRBD1. The TCR comes from a woman aged 25 to 39 with HTLV-1-associated myelopathy (HAM/TSP). The CDR3 sequence: CASSLPRDSNHNEQFF. DNA of the CDR3: TGTGCCAGCAGCCTGCCCAGGGACAGCAACCACAATGAGCAGTTCTTC.